This TCR beta chain comes out of a study of blood T cells in healthy people across ages. Study-wide results and limits: More naive CD4+ cells and higher diversity marked long-lived donors relative to aged donors.

Together with a sample-barcoded 5' primer, a J-beta primer mix was included in a second PCR lasting roughly 6 to 12 cycles. TCRdb called the 5' RACE reads again in MiXCR, with one record for every CDR3 protein. The sample includes fewer than 900,000 distinct CDR3 sequences, about 37% of them seen just once. About this clonotype: Its antigen is undetermined.

Per sample, a minimum of 6 million PBMCs were isolated. This CDR3 comprises 18 residues. The trim removed 4 bases at V and 1 base at J, leaving 13 bases unmatched. The V gene's germline CDR1 is SGDLS and CDR2 YYNGEE. This sequence joins TRBV9 and TRBJ2-4; 8 bases align to TRBD1. This TCR came from a man between 18 and 29 years old in good health. Sequencing was done on a sample of blood. CDR3 DNA: TGTGCCAGCAGCCCCGGACAGGGAAGGAGTGAGGCCAAAAACATTCAGTACTTC. It is translated as CASSPGQGRSEAKNIQYF.